The TCR beta chain described here comes from a study of blood T cell repertoires in COVID-19. Germline V gene data show CDR1 as LGHNA and CDR2 as YNFKEQ. The CDR3 covers 16 residues. The junction had 3 bases not matched to a gene; V was cut back by 2 bases and J by 1 base. How the authors handled the data: Cell counts per sample came from amplifying reference gene primers. Data came from immunoSEQ multiplex PCR; TCRdb stores just in-frame clones and leaves some out. Clone size and the V and J calls come from that table; the DNA yielded D and trimming. The repertoire consists of about 100,000 clones, with 70% to 85% occurring once and the leading ten covering roughly 17%.

This rearrangement joins TRBV4-2 to TRBJ2-2; 8 bases match TRBD1. This clonotype was obtained from an older woman with acute or convalescent COVID-19. The specimen was peripheral blood. The CDR3 loop is CASSQLGTGNTGELFF. The CDR3 DNA reads as TGTGCCAGCAGCCAACTCGGGACAGGGAACACCGGGGAGCTGTTTTTT.